This T cell receptor (beta chain) was captured by sequencing in a study of OX40 agonist ivuxolimab in advanced cancers. The V gene's germline CDR1 is LNHDA and CDR2 SQIVND (reference sequence). The CDR3 is 15 residues long. V dropped 2 bases and J dropped 7 bases, with 15 bases sitting between them. Using immunoSEQ multiplex PCR, the repertoire was profiled, and TCRdb retains in-frame clones only, with some absent. The table records about 30,000 clones, roughly nine tenths of them present only once. The source of this sequence is an adult with an advanced solid tumor such as melanoma, head and neck, liver or kidney cancer. The sequenced sample was CD4+ or CD8+ T cells sorted from blood, obtained in a trial of the OX40 agonist ivuxolimab. The chain recombines TRBV19 with TRBJ2-1, with a tentative D call TRBD2 (5 bases). CDR3 sequence: CASSIWPSPINEQFF. Here the CDR3 DNA reads TGTGCCAGTAGTATATGGCCTAGCCCCATAAATGAGCAGTTCTTC.